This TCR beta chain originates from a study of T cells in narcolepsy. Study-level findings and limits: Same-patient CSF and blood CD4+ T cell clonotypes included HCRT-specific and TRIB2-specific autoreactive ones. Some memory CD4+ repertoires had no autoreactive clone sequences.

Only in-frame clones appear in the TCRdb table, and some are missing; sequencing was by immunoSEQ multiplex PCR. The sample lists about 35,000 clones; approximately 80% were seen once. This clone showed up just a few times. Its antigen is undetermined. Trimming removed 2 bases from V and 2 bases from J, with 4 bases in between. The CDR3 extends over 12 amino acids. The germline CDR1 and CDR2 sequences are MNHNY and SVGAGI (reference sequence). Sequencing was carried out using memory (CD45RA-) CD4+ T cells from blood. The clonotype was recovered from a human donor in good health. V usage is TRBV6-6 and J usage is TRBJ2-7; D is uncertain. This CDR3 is CASSYATYEQYF. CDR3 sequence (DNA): TGTGCCAGCAGTTACGCCACCTACGAGCAGTACTTC.